This T cell receptor (beta chain) was obtained from a study of shared clonotypes between healthy human individuals. Details on this clone: Its cognate antigen is unknown.

Study-wide results and limits: Rarefaction indicated that sorted-subset sequencing remained incomplete although depth was large.

CD8 cells regarded as naive lacked CD45RO, were positively chosen for CCR7, and omitted terminally differentiated effector memory CD45RA+ cells. As handled by the study authors: Filtering of immunoSEQ junctional sequences could not match full-length read filtering. Produced via immunoSEQ multiplex PCR; TCRdb's table is partial and in-frame only. That table gives V, J and clone size, and the DNA gave D and trimming. The sample contains some 2,000,000 clones, about 95% of which appear only once. Sequencing was carried out using naive CD8+ T cells sorted from blood. The TCR originated in a man aged 18 to 35 in good health.

The CDR3 loop reads CASSLPIDRGGNTEAFF. In DNA, the CDR3 is TGTGCCAGCAGTTTACCCATCGACAGGGGGGGGAACACTGAAGCTTTCTTT. The chain has TRBV28 and TRBJ1-1; 9 nucleotides align to TRBD1. CDR1 MDHEN and CDR2 SYDVKM come from the germline V gene. This CDR3 region has 17 residues. V shed 2 bases, J shed 1 base, and the junction held 8 bases outside the gene matches.